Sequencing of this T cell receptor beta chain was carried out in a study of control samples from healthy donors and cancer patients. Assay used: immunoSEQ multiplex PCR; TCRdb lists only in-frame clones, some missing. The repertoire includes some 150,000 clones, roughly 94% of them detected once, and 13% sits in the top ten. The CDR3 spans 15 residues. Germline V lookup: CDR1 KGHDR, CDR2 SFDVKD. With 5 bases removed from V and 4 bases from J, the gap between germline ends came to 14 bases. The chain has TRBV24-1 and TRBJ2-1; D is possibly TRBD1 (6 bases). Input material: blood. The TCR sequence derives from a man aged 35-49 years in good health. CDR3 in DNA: TGTGCCACCAGTGTATCGTGGGGGCCTTACAATGAGCAGTTCTTC. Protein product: CATSVSWGPYNEQFF.